This T cell receptor (beta chain) was obtained from a study of shared clonotypes between healthy human individuals. Study as a whole: Donor composition was a couple of women and a few men, aged 18 to 49. Regarding the study as a whole: On the whole, naive subsets had larger estimated richness than memory subsets had. Although depth was large, rarefaction showed that sequencing of the sorted subsets was incomplete.

V was clipped by 1 base and J by 8 bases, with 12 bases between them. The CDR3 is made up of 14 amino acids. Germline V gene lookup returns CDR1 SGHTA and CDR2 FQGTGA. Repertoires were generated with immunoSEQ multiplex PCR, while TCRdb's copy carries only in-frame clones and drops some. Of 1 million to 1.3 million clones in the sample, more than 75% were seen once. Comments on this clone: Its antigen is as yet unknown.

Sequenced: memory CD4+ T cells from PBMCs. Noted subset: CD45RA-negative fraction. The source is a man between 18 and 29 years old in good health. Some clones in this sample may be carry-over from other donors' samples. The chain links TRBV7-3 to TRBJ2-1; D call uncertain. In DNA form, the CDR3 reads TGTGCCAGCAGCTTAAAGCGCCTATCGGATGAGCAGTTCTTC. Its translation is CASSLKRLSDEQFF. The whole variable domain, remainder taken from reference TRBV7-3 and TRBJ2-1, is GAGVSQTPSNKVTEKGKYVELRCDPISGHTALYWYRQSLGQGPEFLIYFQGTGAADDSGLPNDRFFAVRPEGSVSTLKIQRTERGDSAVYLCASSLKRLSDEQFFGPGTRLTVL.